These T cell receptor beta chains were read from a single sample in a study of OX40 agonist ivuxolimab in advanced cancers. Data came from immunoSEQ multiplex PCR; TCRdb stores just in-frame clones and leaves some out. The top ten hold about 0.57% of the sample, which has around 76,000 clones, more than 75% seen once. The source was CD4+ or CD8+ T cells sorted from blood, collected in a trial of the OX40 agonist ivuxolimab. The receptors come from an adult with an advanced solid tumor such as melanoma, head and neck, liver or kidney cancer. CDR3s include the opening cysteine and the closing phenylalanine or tryptophan. Fields, in order: CDR3 DNA, CDR3 protein, V gene, D gene, J gene, clone size. D genes are given only for firm matches. Size is stated for part of the rows, as once, few or many counts, or as a class when the clone is expanded.

TGTGCCAGCAGTTTTCCGCTCTTACGAACTGGAAACACCATATATTTT	CASSFPLLRTGNTIYF	TRBV2	.	TRBJ1-3	.
TGCGCCAGCACCTCCACCATTCCGAATGAAAAACTGTTTTTT	CASTSTIPNEKLFF	TRBV10-1	.	TRBJ1-4	few
TGTGCCAGCAGCCTTAAACAGGGATCATTCTATGGCTACACCTTC	CASSLKQGSFYGYTF	TRBV5-4	.	TRBJ1-2	once
TGCAGTGCCCTTACTCCCTACGAGCAGTACTTC	CSALTPYEQYF	TRBV20-1	.	TRBJ2-7	.
TGTGCCAGCAAGAGGACAGAGATGAACACTGAAGCTTTCTTT	CASKRTEMNTEAFF	TRBV27	.	TRBJ1-1	.
TGTGCCAGCTCACCTTGGGAGGCGGGATTGGGCTACAATGAGCAGTTCTTC	CASSPWEAGLGYNEQFF	TRBV18	.	TRBJ2-1	.
TGTGCCATCAGTGGATCGGGAAATCAGCCCCAGCATTTT	CAISGSGNQPQHF	TRBV10-3	.	TRBJ1-5	.
TGTGCCAGCAGCTTAACGTACGGGAGAGGATCCGGGGAGCTGTTTTTT	CASSLTYGRGSGELFF	TRBV7-3	.	TRBJ2-2	few
TGTGCCAGCAGCTTTAACGGGGGGGCAGAGACCCAGTACTTC	CASSFNGGAETQYF	TRBV7-2	TRBD2	TRBJ2-5	.
TGTGCCAGCAGTGATATTCGACAGTCGAACACTGAAGCTTTCTTT	CASSDIRQSNTEAFF	TRBV6-1	.	TRBJ1-1	.
TGTGCCAGCAGCTTAGGGGCTAACTATGGCTACACCTTC	CASSLGANYGYTF	TRBV7-9	.	TRBJ1-2	.
TGTGCCAGCAGCTTAGGGTGGCGGGAAATCGTGAGGTCCTACAATGAGCAGTTCTTC	CASSLGWREIVRSYNEQFF	TRBV7-9	.	TRBJ2-1	.
TGTGCCAGCAGCTTAGGGCAAGCGTACACCTTC	CASSLGQAYTF	TRBV7-9	.	TRBJ1-2	.
TGTGCCAGCAGCACCCGGGTCGCCAGGGACTACAATGAGCAGTTCTTC	CASSTRVARDYNEQFF	TRBV7-9	.	TRBJ2-1	.
TGTGCCAGCAGCCTGTCGCGGTCCCTCAATCAGCCCCAGCATTTT	CASSLSRSLNQPQHF	TRBV11-2	.	TRBJ1-5	.
TGTGCCTGGAGTACGCAGGGGGGACTAGCGGGGGAAAGGTCCTACAATGAGCAGTTCTTC	CAWSTQGGLAGERSYNEQFF	TRBV30	TRBD2	TRBJ2-1	.
TGTGCCAGCACCCTGGGCGGGAAACCAACCTACAATGAGCAGTTCTTC	CASTLGGKPTYNEQFF	TRBV7-9	.	TRBJ2-1	.
TGTGCCTGGAGTGTAATGTGGAGGGGGAAGTACAATGAGCAGTTCTTC	CAWSVMWRGKYNEQFF	TRBV30	.	TRBJ2-1	.
TGTGCCAGCAGCCAAGATGACGGGTACAATGAGCAGTTCTTC	CASSQDDGYNEQFF	TRBV4-2	.	TRBJ2-1	.
TGCAGTGCGAAAAGCGGTAATACGCAGTATTTT	CSAKSGNTQYF	TRBV20-1	.	TRBJ2-3	.
TGTGCCAGCAGGGACAACGTCTATGGCTACACCTTC	CASRDNVYGYTF	TRBV9	.	TRBJ1-2	.
TGTGCCAGCAGCCGACTAGCGGGACGGGAACCAGATACGCAGTATTTT	CASSRLAGREPDTQYF	TRBV6-4	TRBD2	TRBJ2-3	.
TGTGCCAGCAGCCCCAGGACGAACACCGGGGAGCTGTTTTTT	CASSPRTNTGELFF	TRBV9	.	TRBJ2-2	.
TGTGCCAGTAGTCAGGGTGCAGGTAAAGGCTACACCTTC	CASSQGAGKGYTF	TRBV19	.	TRBJ1-2	.
TGTGCCAGCAGCTTCAGGAAGTCCAGAATAGGGTACGAGCAGTACTTC	CASSFRKSRIGYEQYF	TRBV5-8	.	TRBJ2-7	.
TGTGCCAGTAGTCCTCCCGTACAGGGGTCAAATGAAAAACTGTTTTTT	CASSPPVQGSNEKLFF	TRBV19	TRBD1	TRBJ1-4	once
TGTGCCAGCAGTTTTACAGTCTATACAGATACGCAGTATTTT	CASSFTVYTDTQYF	TRBV6-5	.	TRBJ2-3	.
TGTGCCAGCAGCTCGAACAGGGATAGCGAGCAGTACTTC	CASSSNRDSEQYF	TRBV9	.	TRBJ2-7	.
TGCGCCAGCAGGCCGGGGGTCGGCTACGAGCAGTACTTC	CASRPGVGYEQYF	TRBV5-1	.	TRBJ2-7	once
TGTGCCAGCAGCTTCCAGACAGGGGGCGATGGCTACACCTTC	CASSFQTGGDGYTF	TRBV7-2	TRBD1	TRBJ1-2	.
TGTGCCTGGAGTGACACTGAAGCTTTCTTT	CAWSDTEAFF	TRBV30	.	TRBJ1-1	.
TGTGCCTGGAGTGTACGGATTGACGGGTACGAGCAGTACTTC	CAWSVRIDGYEQYF	TRBV30	.	TRBJ2-7	once
TGTGCCAGCAGCGCCCGACAGGCTTCCTCTGGGGCCAACGTCCTGACTTTC	CASSARQASSGANVLTF	TRBV9	.	TRBJ2-6	.
TGTGCCAGCAGCTTTCCCGGGACAGGGTCCGGGGAGCTGTTTTTT	CASSFPGTGSGELFF	TRBV5-4	TRBD1	TRBJ2-2	.
TGCGCCAGCAGCCCCGGGGGGGTTGGGGAAAAACTGTTTTTT	CASSPGGVGEKLFF	TRBV10-2	.	TRBJ1-4	.
TGTGCCAGCTCCGAACAGAGTAACACTGAAGCTTTCTTT	CASSEQSNTEAFF	TRBV18	.	TRBJ1-1	once
TGTGCCAGCAGCACTGCGGGGGCCCGGTCCTACGAGCAGTACTTC	CASSTAGARSYEQYF	TRBV28	.	TRBJ2-7	.
TGCGCCAGCTCCGTAGGGGGAGCGGGGGCCAACGTCCTGACTTTC	CASSVGGAGANVLTF	TRBV5-1	.	TRBJ2-6	.
TGTGCCAGCACTTTCAGGGGGGAAGAGACCCAGTACTTC	CASTFRGEETQYF	TRBV7-2	.	TRBJ2-5	.
TGTGCCAGCGGGGACAGTTATAATTCACCCCTCCACTTT	CASGDSYNSPLHF	TRBV6-5	TRBD1	TRBJ1-6	.
TGCGCCAGCGGGGGGGACAGGGGAAAAGAAGCTTTCTTT	CASGGDRGKEAFF	TRBV10-1	TRBD1	TRBJ1-1	.
TGTGCCAGCAGTGACTCGAGTCGAATGGGACTAGCGGGGATGGTTAGCTCCTACGAGCAGTACTTC	CASSDSSRMGLAGMVSSYEQYF	TRBV6-4	TRBD2	TRBJ2-7	.
TGCGCCAGCAGCTTGTTAACCCCACCCAGAAGGAGAGGGCCCATATACAATGAGCAGTTCTTC	CASSLLTPPRRRGPIYNEQFF	TRBV5-1	.	TRBJ2-1	.
TGCGCCAGCAGCTTGGCTCCGCGGTCGAACACCGGGGAGCTGTTTTTT	CASSLAPRSNTGELFF	TRBV5-1	.	TRBJ2-2	.
TGTGCCAGCAGTTCGGACGTGGGGGATGGCTACACCTTC	CASSSDVGDGYTF	TRBV28	.	TRBJ1-2	once
TGTGCCAGCAGCTCCGACAGAAATTCACCCCTCCACTTT	CASSSDRNSPLHF	TRBV7-8	.	TRBJ1-6	.
TGTGCCAGCAGACCGGACAGGGGCATTGGAAACACCATATATTTT	CASRPDRGIGNTIYF	TRBV6-5	TRBD1	TRBJ1-3	.
TGTGCCAGCAGCTTTCAACGCCCGGGGCAGTTCTTC	CASSFQRPGQFF	TRBV7-9	.	TRBJ2-1	.
TGTGCCAGCAGCCCCAGGGGTCACAATCAGCCCCAGCATTTT	CASSPRGHNQPQHF	TRBV6-1	.	TRBJ1-5	.
TGTGCCAGCAGCTTAGATCGGGACAGGGGGATCTACGAGCAGTACTTC	CASSLDRDRGIYEQYF	TRBV11-2	TRBD1	TRBJ2-7	.
TGTGCCAGCAGCTTATTAGGACGGGGAGCCGAGCAGTACTTC	CASSLLGRGAEQYF	TRBV7-2	.	TRBJ2-7	.
TGCGCCAGCAGAGACAGGGAATCACCCCTCCACTTT	CASRDRESPLHF	TRBV10-2	TRBD1	TRBJ1-6	.